Presented here are 10 T cell receptor beta chains from one specimen sequenced in a study of beta chain features in type 1 diabetes. Overall study findings and caveats: TCRB CDR3s were moderately but significantly shorter in Type 1 diabetes patients in all four CD4+ subsets.

For these receptors, no antigen is known. Every bit of the isolated RNA underwent reverse transcription, so sequencing read expressed TCRB transcripts. Profiling relied on immunoSEQ multiplex PCR, and the TCRdb table lists in-frame clones only, not all of them. The table lists some 350,000 clones, 8.5% to 10% of them singletons. Sequences were obtained from central memory CD4+ T cells from blood. These receptors all stem from a man between 25 and 39 years old with type 1 diabetes.

In this sample, this clone turned up a few times. V and J are TRBV18 and TRBJ1-2; D unresolved. V was cut by 2 bases and J by 5 bases, with 18 bases left in between. The CDR3 extends over 16 amino acids. Germline lookup yields CDR1 KGHSH and CDR2 LQKENI. In DNA, the CDR3 is TGTGCCAGCTCACCAAATCGGTGGACTTCGGAATATGGCTACACCTTC. Translation: CASSPNRWTSEYGYTF.

This clone came up a few times. The J gene is TRBJ2-5, the V gene TRBV9, with D possibly being TRBD1 or TRBD2 (5 bases each). The V end was cut by 6 bases, the J end by 1 base, with 13 bases between. The CDR3 is 14 amino acids. Germline V CDR1 and CDR2: SGDLS, YYNGEE. The CDR3 protein is CASTPGAAQETQYF. In nucleotides, the CDR3 is TGTGCCAGCACCCCCGGGGCAGCCCAAGAGACCCAGTACTTC.

V usage is TRBV19 and J usage is TRBJ2-1; TRBD1 is a possible D gene (5 bases). This CDR3 has 13 residues. V shed 4 bases and J shed 5 bases, with 9 bases lying between them. The germline V gene has CDR1 LNHDA and CDR2 SQIVND (reference sequence). CDR3 in amino acids: CASSTDNNNEQFF. The DNA for the CDR3 is TGTGCCAGTAGTACGGACAATAACAATGAGCAGTTCTTC.

This chain uses TRBV19 with TRBJ1-2, with D hard to call. Germline V CDR1 and CDR2: LNHDA, SQIVND (reference sequence). V gave up 2 bases and J gave up 6 bases, with 10 bases separating them. The CDR3 has 13 residues. CDR3 sequence: CASSITGTDGYTF. The CDR3 coding sequence is TGTGCCAGTAGTATAACGGGAACCGATGGCTACACCTTC.

The sample holds a few counts of this clone. This CDR3 reads CASSPSGPWAFF. CDR3 in DNA: TGTGCCAGCAGCCCCTCCGGGCCTTGGGCTTTCTTT. The V and J genes are TRBV6-6 and TRBJ1-1, with D unresolved. Germline lookup yields CDR1 MNHNY and CDR2 SVGAGI (reference sequence). The CDR3 runs 12 residues. V lost 6 bases and J 11 bases, leaving 16 bases between the germline ends.

This clone was counted many times. Here the CDR3 reads CAISLRGQETQYF. CDR3 nucleotide sequence: TGTGCCATCAGTCTCAGGGGCCAAGAGACCCAGTACTTC. The chain links TRBV10-3 to TRBJ2-5; possible D gene TRBD1, 6 bases. The CDR3 has 13 amino acids. The V gene lost 5 bases and the J gene lost 1 base, with 8 bases spanning the gap. Germline V gene lookup returns CDR1 ENHRY and CDR2 SYGVKD.

DNA of the CDR3: TGTGCCAGCAGCCCCGTCGGTTTGGCGAACACTGAAGCTTTCTTT. Its protein product is CASSPVGLANTEAFF. The chain carries TRBV7-3 and TRBJ1-1; the D is unclear. CDR3 length equals 15 residues. The germline V gene has CDR1 SGHTA and CDR2 FQGTGA. Trimming removed 5 bases at V and 1 base at J, with 14 bases between.

This sequence joins TRBV7-8 and TRBJ2-7, with 9 bases fitting TRBD1. With V trimmed by 3 bases and J by 6 bases, 3 bases remained unmatched. CDR3 length: 13 amino acids. CDR1 is SGHVS and CDR2 is FQNEAQ in the germline V gene. CDR3 coding DNA: TGTGCCAGCAGCTTGGACAGGGGTGGCGAGCAGTACTTC. Amino acid sequence: CASSLDRGGEQYF.

There are a few counts of this clone. The rearrangement joins TRBV5-6 to TRBJ2-7; TRBD1 is a possible D gene (6 bases). The CDR3 is made up of 14 amino acids. Trimming removed 4 bases from V and 1 base from J, with 12 bases in between. The germline V gene encodes CDR1 SGHDT and CDR2 YYEEEE. The CDR3 DNA is TGTGCCAGCAGCACGGGCAGGGGTTCCTACGAGCAGTACTTC. The encoded protein is CASSTGRGSYEQYF.

The chain has TRBV7-9 and TRBJ1-4; 10 nucleotides agree with TRBD1. This CDR3 is 15 amino acids long. V dropped 3 bases and J dropped 8; count of bases not matched to a gene: 6. CDR1 SEHNR and CDR2 FQNEAQ come from the germline V gene (reference sequence). DNA of the CDR3: TGTGCCAGCAGCTTGGGGACAGGGGTAAAGGAAAAACTGTTTTTT. This translates into CASSLGTGVKEKLFF.